This is a list of T cell receptor beta chains from one sample in a study of T cell responses to AZD1222 COVID-19 vaccine. The method was immunoSEQ multiplex PCR; TCRdb's version includes in-frame clones alone and lacks a portion of them. The table shows about 190,000 clones, with roughly 88% occurring only once. This specimen was peripheral blood, taken on day 0 of AZD1222 vaccination. These receptors all come from an adult in good health. Each CDR3 is given with its conserved first and last residue. Each record gives: V gene, D gene, clone size, J gene, CDR3 protein, CDR3 DNA. The D gene is left open where the match is weak. Size is stated for part of the rows, as once, few or many counts, or as a class when the clone is expanded.

v_gene: TRBV27; d_gene: TRBD1; abundance: NA; j_gene: TRBJ1-1; CDR3aa: CASSLGQGALRNTEAFF; CDR3nt: TGTGCCAGCAGTTTAGGGCAGGGGGCGCTAAGGAACACTGAAGCTTTCTTT
v_gene: TRBV27; d_gene: NA; abundance: NA; j_gene: TRBJ2-3; CDR3aa: CASSFRVLDTQYF; CDR3nt: TGTGCCAGCAGTTTTAGGGTGTTAGATACGCAGTATTTT
v_gene: TRBV6-2/TRBV6-3; d_gene: NA; abundance: NA; j_gene: TRBJ2-7; CDR3aa: CASSPVPYEQYF; CDR3nt: TGTGCCAGCAGTCCCGTCCCCTACGAGCAGTACTTC
v_gene: TRBV5-5; d_gene: NA; abundance: once; j_gene: TRBJ2-7; CDR3aa: CASSLWAGSSYEQYF; CDR3nt: TGTGCCAGCAGCTTGTGGGCCGGTTCCTCCTACGAGCAGTACTTC
v_gene: TRBV3-1/TRBV3-2; d_gene: NA; abundance: once; j_gene: TRBJ1-5; CDR3aa: CASSQDLSHQPQHF; CDR3nt: TGTGCCAGCAGCCAAGATCTCAGTCATCAGCCCCAGCATTTT
v_gene: TRBV4-1; d_gene: NA; abundance: NA; j_gene: TRBJ1-6; CDR3aa: CASSFEGGASPLHF; CDR3nt: TGCGCCAGCAGCTTCGAAGGAGGGGCTTCACCCCTCCACTTT
v_gene: TRBV2; d_gene: TRBD2; abundance: NA; j_gene: TRBJ2-7; CDR3aa: CASRGDYPNPYEQYF; CDR3nt: TGTGCCAGCAGGGGGGACTACCCGAACCCCTACGAGCAGTACTTC
v_gene: TRBV16; d_gene: NA; abundance: NA; j_gene: TRBJ1-3; CDR3aa: CASSHTDSGNTIYF; CDR3nt: TGTGCCAGCAGCCACACCGACTCTGGAAACACCATATATTTT
v_gene: TRBV5-1; d_gene: NA; abundance: NA; j_gene: TRBJ2-7; CDR3aa: CASSFGAQTPYEQYF; CDR3nt: TGCGCCAGCAGCTTTGGGGCCCAAACCCCCTACGAGCAGTACTTC
v_gene: TRBV18; d_gene: TRBD2; abundance: once; j_gene: TRBJ2-7; CDR3aa: CASSSGLAGEQYF; CDR3nt: TGTGCCAGCTCATCGGGACTAGCTGGGGAGCAGTACTTC
v_gene: TRBV2; d_gene: NA; abundance: NA; j_gene: TRBJ1-3; CDR3aa: CASSVRGSGNTIYF; CDR3nt: TGTGCCAGCAGTGTCAGGGGCTCTGGAAACACCATATATTTT
v_gene: TRBV5-5; d_gene: NA; abundance: NA; j_gene: TRBJ2-7; CDR3aa: CASSSPGLRTEQYF; CDR3nt: TGTGCCAGCAGCTCGCCGGGACTGAGAACAGAGCAGTACTTC
v_gene: TRBV7-2; d_gene: NA; abundance: NA; j_gene: TRBJ2-7; CDR3aa: CASSPHSPPLHEQYF; CDR3nt: TGTGCCAGCAGCCCCCACAGCCCTCCCCTCCACGAGCAGTACTTC
v_gene: TRBV6-6; d_gene: NA; abundance: NA; j_gene: TRBJ1-5; CDR3aa: CASSYLGANSNQPQHF; CDR3nt: TGTGCCAGCAGTTACCTAGGTGCGAATAGCAATCAGCCCCAGCATTTT
v_gene: TRBV9; d_gene: NA; abundance: NA; j_gene: TRBJ1-5; CDR3aa: CASSVGGTDNQPQHF; CDR3nt: TGTGCCAGCAGCGTTGGCGGGACGGACAATCAGCCCCAGCATTTT
v_gene: TRBV27; d_gene: TRBD1; abundance: NA; j_gene: TRBJ2-7; CDR3aa: CASIGTGASYEQYF; CDR3nt: TGTGCCAGCATCGGGACAGGGGCCTCCTACGAGCAGTACTTC
v_gene: TRBV5-4; d_gene: TRBD1; abundance: NA; j_gene: TRBJ2-1; CDR3aa: CASSLAGRAAPPGQDEQFF; CDR3nt: TGTGCCAGCAGCTTGGCGGGCCGTGCTGCCCCGCCGGGACAGGATGAGCAGTTCTTC
v_gene: TRBV5-1; d_gene: NA; abundance: NA; j_gene: TRBJ2-7; CDR3aa: CASSLAQGRVEQYF; CDR3nt: TGCGCCAGCAGCTTGGCTCAGGGTAGGGTCGAGCAGTACTTC